This T cell receptor beta chain was identified in a study of shared clonotypes between healthy human individuals. Findings of the study overall: An anticipated effect of sequencing depth on clonotype sharing among donors was recognized.

Worth noting for this clone: Antigen specificity is unknown.

The CDR3 covers 16 residues. CDR1 and CDR2 (germline): LNHDA, SQIVND (reference sequence). V dropped 3 bases and J dropped 6; count of bases not matched to a gene: 10. This table comes from immunoSEQ multiplex PCR, and its TCRdb copy is limited to in-frame clones, with some not included. The sample holds under 2.5 million clones, about 90% seen once. The sequenced sample was naive CD4+ T cells from PBMCs. Subset: CD45RA+ positively selected. V gene TRBV19 combines with J gene TRBJ1-5; TRBD1 agrees at 8 bases. The origin of this receptor is a man in his late teens or twenties in good health. Some clones in this sample may be carry-over from other donors' samples. In nucleotides, the CDR3 is TGTGCCAGTAGTATTAGCGCGGCCAGGGGGCCTCAGCCCCAGCATTTT. It is translated as CASSISAARGPQPQHF.